These 31 T cell receptor beta chains share one sample of origin, sequenced in a study of cytomegalovirus exposure and HLA in healthy donors (dated by TCRdb to about 2017). To prepare the library, the immunoSEQ multiplex PCR assay was applied. For the multiplex PCR, a mixture combining 60 forward primers for TCR Vbeta segments and 13 reverse primers for TCR Jbeta segments was used. In TCRdb, the immuneACCESS table is reduced to in-frame sequences with V and J assigned. These tables do not hold every clone; where another copy was compared, an unresolved V gene accounts for under half, and the others remain unexplained. The table for this sample lists 150,000 to 190,000 clones; 75% of them were counted only once. Together, the top ten hold roughly 1.4% of the sample. Sequencing was carried out using PBMCs. These receptors all stem from a man aged 18-30 years in good health and CMV-seronegative.

The rearrangement joins TRBV11-2 to TRBJ1-2; 8 nucleotides align to TRBD1. Germline CDR1 and CDR2: SGHAT and FQNNGV. There are 15 residues in the CDR3. With V trimmed by 5 bases and J by 6 bases, 11 bases remained unmatched. CDR3 region: CASSNLTGAVDGYTF. In DNA, the CDR3 is TGTGCCAGCAGCAATCTGACAGGGGCGGTGGATGGCTACACCTTC.

The chain recombines TRBV12-1 with TRBJ2-7; the listed D gene, TRBD2, was not tested against the DNA. TRBV12-1 is marked as a pseudogene. The CDR3 contains 12 residues. CDR3 in amino acids: CASSSKTYEQYF. The CDR3 DNA sequence: TGTGCCAGCAGCTCTAAAACCTACGAGCAGTACTTC.

The CDR3 region is CASRNSLNTGELFF. CDR3 DNA: TGCGCCAGCAGGAACAGCCTCAACACCGGGGAGCTGTTTTTT. The gene calls are TRBV4-3 and TRBJ2-2; D uncertain. In germline, CDR1 is LGHNA, CDR2 YSLEER. The CDR3 sequence is 14 residues long. V lost 6 bases to trimming and J lost 2 bases, with 10 bases between them.

To note about this clone: Germline is not matched at one junction end, which may reflect a read error. The chain carries TRBV5-4 and TRBJ2-6; 11 positions match TRBD2. CDR1 and CDR2 (germline): SGHNT, YYREEE (reference sequence). The CDR3 has 18 amino acids. The CDR3 coding sequence is TGTGCCAGCGTCCACCGACTAGCGGGAATCTCTGGGGCTAACGTCCTGACTTTC. Protein product: CASVHRLAGISGANVLTF.

This chain uses TRBV28 with TRBJ2-7, with a weak D call TRBD2 (5 bases). The CDR3 is 13 amino acids. Germline V gene data show CDR1 as MDHEN and CDR2 as SYDVKM. V shed 5 bases and J shed 0 bases, with 8 bases lying between them. The CDR3 reads CASSAGNSYEQYF. CDR3 nucleotide sequence: TGTGCCAGCAGTGCCGGGAACTCCTACGAGCAGTACTTC.

The chain employs TRBV4-1 and TRBJ2-1; 14 nucleotides line up with TRBD2. CDR3 length equals 20 residues. Germline values: CDR1 MGHRA, CDR2 YSYEKL. Unmatched junction bases numbered 16, after V lost 4 bases and J lost 5 bases. CDR3 nucleotide sequence: TGCGCCAGCAGCCCGAGGGGGACTAGCGGGAGTTCAATCCTTAACAATGAGCAGTTCTTC. Translation: CASSPRGTSGSSILNNEQFF.

This clone was counted only a few times. The chain couples TRBV5-1 to TRBJ1-4, with 9 bases matching TRBD1. Germline CDR1 SGHRS, CDR2 YFSETQ. The CDR3 length is 15 residues. Trimming removed 4 bases from V and 8 bases from J; junction bases left unmatched: 9. This chain's CDR3 is CASSAGTGQDEKLFF. DNA for the CDR3: TGCGCCAGCAGCGCCGGGACAGGGCAGGACGAAAAACTGTTTTTT.

This clone appeared a few times. The junction differs from germline at one of its ends, possibly a read error. The chain couples TRBV6-4 to TRBJ2-3; 7 bases fit TRBD1. The CDR3 is 15 amino acids. Germline CDR1 is MRHNA and CDR2 is SNTAGT. DNA for the CDR3: TGTTCCAGCAGTGACGGGACAGCGGGCACAGATACGCAGTATTTT. Protein product: CSSSDGTAGTDTQYF.

This clone came up a few times. This chain connects TRBV7-2 to TRBJ1-5; 8 nucleotides agree with TRBD1. The CDR3 has 14 residues. Unmatched junction bases numbered 5, after V lost 5 bases and J lost 5 bases. From germline, CDR1 is SGHTA and CDR2 FQGNSA. CDR3 sequence: CASSPGQGDQPQHF. CDR3 in DNA: TGTGCCAGCAGCCCCGGACAGGGCGATCAGCCCCAGCATTTT.

The V call is TRBV19, the J call TRBJ2-1; D ambiguous. From germline, CDR1 is LNHDA and CDR2 SQIVND (reference sequence). Trimming stripped 5 bases from V and 0 bases from J, with 11 bases between. CDR3 size: 15 residues. DNA of the CDR3: TGTGCCAGTAGTCCTACTACCCGCTCCTACAATGAGCAGTTCTTC. This encodes CASSPTTRSYNEQFF.

V and J are TRBV7-2 and TRBJ2-5, with 9 bases fitting TRBD1. This CDR3 spans 15 amino acids. Germline V CDR1 and CDR2: SGHTA, FQGNSA. The trim removed 1 base at V and 6 bases at J, leaving 6 bases unmatched. The CDR3 bases are TGTGCCAGCAGCTTAGGGGGACAGGGAAGTCAGACCCAGTACTTC. Its translation: CASSLGGQGSQTQYF.

The chain couples TRBV5-4 to TRBJ1-2; 8 nucleotides agree with TRBD1. Germline assignment: CDR1 SGHNT and CDR2 YYREEE (reference sequence). V dropped 3 bases and J dropped 7; count of bases not matched to a gene: 11. This CDR3 comprises 15 residues. The CDR3 is CASSSTDRGVFGYTF. CDR3 sequence (DNA): TGTGCCAGCAGCTCGACCGACAGGGGAGTTTTTGGCTACACCTTC.

The V gene is TRBV10-1, the J gene TRBJ2-7; the D gene is possibly TRBD2 (6 bases). V dropped 7 bases and J dropped 5 bases, with 15 bases sitting between them. The CDR3 extends over 13 amino acids. Germline loops: CDR1 WNHNN, CDR2 SYGVQD (reference sequence). The CDR3 region is CASTFGERDEQYF. CDR3 sequence (DNA): TGCGCCAGCACCTTTGGGGAGCGGGACGAGCAGTACTTC.

The sample holds a few counts of this clone. This chain links TRBV7-2 with TRBJ2-3, with D hard to call. The germline V gene encodes CDR1 SGHTA and CDR2 FQGNSA. Trimming took off 5 bases at V and 5 bases at J, with 8 bases between the two ends. The CDR3 sequence is 12 residues long. The CDR3 is CASSRLGDTQYF. The CDR3 nucleotides read TGTGCCAGCAGCCGCCTAGGAGATACGCAGTATTTT.

The J gene is TRBJ2-1, the V gene TRBV5-1, with 10 bases that match TRBD1. The trim removed 3 bases at V and 3 bases at J, leaving 12 bases unmatched. The CDR3 runs to 18 residues. The V gene's germline CDR1 is SGHRS and CDR2 YFSETQ. CDR3 protein: CASSSRTGGGLGYNEQFF. The CDR3 DNA is TGCGCCAGCAGCTCCCGGACAGGGGGGGGATTGGGCTACAATGAGCAGTTCTTC.

This rearrangement joins TRBV10-3 to TRBJ2-1; TRBD2 agrees at 7 bases. V lost 2 bases and J lost 8; bases outside the gene matches: 9. The CDR3 has 15 residues. Germline values: CDR1 ENHRY, CDR2 SYGVKD. The DNA of the CDR3 is TGTGCCATCAGTGAGCAAGCGGGGTCCAGGGATGAGCAGTTCTTC. Translating it yields CAISEQAGSRDEQFF.

The chain has TRBV29-1 and TRBJ1-1; 7 bases are a match to TRBD1. J lost 1 base, V lost 5 bases, and 4 bases had no gene match. The CDR3 is 13 amino acids. Germline values: CDR1 SQVTM, CDR2 ANQGSEA. CDR3 in amino acids: CSVQQGRNTEAFF. Here the CDR3 DNA reads TGCAGCGTTCAACAGGGGAGGAACACTGAAGCTTTCTTT.

The chain employs TRBV11-2 and TRBJ2-7, with unresolved D. CDR3 length: 11 amino acids. Germline CDR1 and CDR2: SGHAT and FQNNGV. V gave up 1 base and J gave up 7 bases, with 5 bases separating them. The CDR3 bases are TGTGCCAGCAGCTTAGCCGGGGAGCAGTACTTC. Encoded protein: CASSLAGEQYF. Full variable domain (remainder filled in from reference TRBV11-2 and TRBJ2-7): EAGVAQSPRYKIIEKRQSVAFWCNPISGHATLYWYQQILGQGPKLLIQFQNNGVVDDSQLPKDRFSAERLKGVDSTLKIQPAKLEDSAVYLCASSLAGEQYFGPGTRLTVT.

This chain connects TRBV7-6 to TRBJ2-1; 9 nucleotides agree with TRBD2. Trimming removed 1 base from V and 0 bases from J; junction bases left unmatched: 4. The germline V gene has CDR1 SGHVS and CDR2 FNYEAQ. There are 17 residues in the CDR3. CDR3 loop: CASSLGPSGASYNEQFF. Written as DNA, the CDR3 is TGTGCCAGCAGCTTAGGGCCTAGCGGGGCCTCCTACAATGAGCAGTTCTTC.

The chain carries TRBV7-9 and TRBJ2-7, with 7 bases identical to TRBD2. The CDR3 spans 14 residues. Trimming at V came to 7 bases and at J to 3 bases, leaving 9 bases not matched to a gene. Germline CDR1 is SEHNR and CDR2 is FQNEAQ (reference sequence). The CDR3 DNA follows: TGTGCCAGCACCCTTACCCCTAGCGGCTACGAGCAGTACTTC. This codes for CASTLTPSGYEQYF.

This chain joins TRBV9 and TRBJ1-1, with D possibly matching TRBD1 (6 bases). Germline V gene data show CDR1 as SGDLS and CDR2 as YYNGEE. The CDR3 spans 13 residues. Trimming removed 7 bases from V and 5 bases from J, with 15 bases in between. The CDR3 loop reads CASSLGGATEAFF. The CDR3 nucleotides are TGTGCCAGCTCCCTAGGGGGGGCAACTGAAGCTTTCTTT.

The chain uses TRBV7-9 and TRBJ2-4; 12 bases are a match to TRBD2. This CDR3 comprises 15 residues. V was pared by 4 bases and J by 6 bases, with 4 bases of the junction left unmatched. CDR1 is SEHNR and CDR2 is FQNEAQ in the germline V gene (reference sequence). The CDR3 is CASSSLAGGANIQYF. The DNA for the CDR3 is TGTGCCAGCAGCTCCCTAGCGGGAGGGGCAAACATTCAGTACTTC.

This rearrangement joins TRBV27 to TRBJ2-7; 7 bases fit TRBD2. Germline V gene lookup returns CDR1 MNHEY and CDR2 SMNVEV (reference sequence). The CDR3 consists of 14 residues. The trim removed 3 bases at V and 3 bases at J, leaving 5 bases unmatched. CDR3 in amino acids: CASSFGPSGYEQYF. The DNA of the CDR3 is TGTGCCAGCAGTTTTGGCCCTAGCGGCTACGAGCAGTACTTC.

V gene TRBV10-3 combines with J gene TRBJ2-7, with TRBD1 matching 7 bases. The CDR3 has 15 amino acids. The germline V gene encodes CDR1 ENHRY and CDR2 SYGVKD. Trimming cost V 4 bases and J 5 bases; bases outside gene matches: 11. This CDR3 reads CAISVVGGAQDEQYF. The DNA for the CDR3 is TGTGCCATCAGTGTAGTAGGGGGCGCACAGGACGAGCAGTACTTC.

The V gene is TRBV2, the J gene TRBJ2-7; the match to TRBD1 covers 7 bases. J was trimmed by 4 bases and V by 3 bases; bases with no gene match: 3. Germline V lookup: CDR1 SNHLY, CDR2 FYNNEI. The CDR3 sequence is 13 residues long. CDR3 DNA: TGTGCCAGCAGTGACCAGGGACAGTACGAGCAGTACTTC. Translating gives CASSDQGQYEQYF.

The chain combines TRBV28 with TRBJ2-1; 11 positions agree with TRBD2. V lost 4 bases to trimming and J lost 4 bases; unmatched junction nucleotides: 6. Germline-derived CDR1 and CDR2 are MDHEN and SYDVKM. This CDR3 region has 16 residues. In nucleotides, the CDR3 is TGTGCCAGCAGTTCCGAGACTAGCGGGGTTTACAATGAGCAGTTCTTC. This gives the protein CASSSETSGVYNEQFF.

The CDR3 here is CASSQGRTTSTDTQYF. In DNA form, the CDR3 reads TGCGCCAGCAGCCAGGGAAGGACAACTAGCACAGATACGCAGTATTTT. V usage is TRBV4-3 and J usage is TRBJ2-3, with D maybe TRBD1 (5 bases). From germline, CDR1 is LGHNA and CDR2 YSLEER. V lost 3 bases and J lost 0, with 13 bases in between. The length of the CDR3 is 16 residues.

The CDR3 DNA sequence: TGTGCCAGCAGTCCCGGGACAGATCAGCCCCAGCATTTT. It codes for CASSPGTDQPQHF. The gene calls are TRBV27 and TRBJ1-5; 7 bases map to TRBD1. The V gene end was trimmed by 5 bases and the J gene end by 5 bases; junction bases not matched to a gene: 3. The CDR3 has 13 amino acids. Germline assignment: CDR1 MNHEY and CDR2 SMNVEV (reference sequence).

This rearrangement joins TRBV4-3 to TRBJ2-3; D is undetermined. Germline CDR1 and CDR2: LGHNA and YSLEER. The CDR3 spans 15 residues. V was clipped by 2 bases and J by 6 bases, with 15 bases between them. Written as DNA, the CDR3 is TGCGCCAGCAGCCAAAACCGGGTCTATGGGGATACGCAGTATTTT. Its protein is CASSQNRVYGDTQYF.

J is TRBJ2-1 and V is TRBV23-1; 12 positions match TRBD2. TRBV23-1 counts as an open reading frame of uncertain function. CDR3 length equals 17 residues. V lost 4 bases and J lost 4; bases outside the gene matches: 8. For the CDR3, the DNA is TGCGCCAGCAGTCGGTGGCTAGCGGGAGGGATTTACAATGAGCAGTTCTTC. Its translation is CASSRWLAGGIYNEQFF.

The rearrangement links TRBV5-1 to TRBJ2-7, with 15 bases identical to TRBD2. The CDR3 has 16 residues. V lost 7 bases and J lost 0; bases outside the gene matches: 5. From germline, CDR1 is SGHRS and CDR2 YFSETQ. CDR3 in amino acids: CASQGLAGGSSYEQYF. DNA for the CDR3: TGCGCCAGCCAAGGACTAGCGGGAGGGAGCTCCTACGAGCAGTACTTC.